This TCR beta chain was documented in a study of technical replicates of blood from a handful of donors. Germline V gives CDR1 SGHKS, CDR2 YYEKEE (reference sequence). This CDR3 comprises 16 residues. Germline trimming cut 4 bases from V and 8 bases from J; bases unmatched to any gene: 13. The assay was immunoSEQ multiplex PCR, and TCRdb's table has in-frame clones only and misses some. This table holds some 63,000 clones, about 83% found once. This clone was detected a few times. The TCR was taken from a human donor in good health. Some clones in this sample may be carry-over from other donors' samples. The genes are TRBV5-5 and TRBJ2-3, with 10 bases aligning to TRBD1. Specimen: PBMCs. The CDR3: CASSKDGGQGFVTQYF. CDR3 nucleotides: TGTGCCAGCAGCAAGGACGGGGGACAGGGGTTTGTTACGCAGTATTTT.